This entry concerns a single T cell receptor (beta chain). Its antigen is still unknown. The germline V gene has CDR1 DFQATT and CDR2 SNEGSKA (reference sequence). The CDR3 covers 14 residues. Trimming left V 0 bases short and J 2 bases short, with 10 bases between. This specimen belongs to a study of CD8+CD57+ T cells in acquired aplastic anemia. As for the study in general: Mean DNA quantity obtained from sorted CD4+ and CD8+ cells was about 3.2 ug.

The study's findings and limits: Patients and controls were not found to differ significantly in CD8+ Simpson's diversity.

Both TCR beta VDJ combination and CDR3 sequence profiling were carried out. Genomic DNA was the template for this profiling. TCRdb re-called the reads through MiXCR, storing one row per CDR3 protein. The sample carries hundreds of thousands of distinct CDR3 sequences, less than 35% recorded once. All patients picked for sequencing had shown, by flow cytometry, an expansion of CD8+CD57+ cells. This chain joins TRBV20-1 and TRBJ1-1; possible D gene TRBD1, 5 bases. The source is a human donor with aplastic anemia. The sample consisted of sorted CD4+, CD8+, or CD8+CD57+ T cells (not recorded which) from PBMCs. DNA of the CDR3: TGCAGTGCTAGAGATTTGCAGGGCAACACTGAAGCTTTCTTT. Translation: CSARDLQGNTEAFF.